This T cell receptor beta chain was identified during a study of blood T cell repertoires in COVID-19. Study-wide context: Nucleic acid was either cDNA or gDNA, and it came from T cells, B-cell-depleted T cells, or PBMCs.

In the source study's methods: Estimated nucleated cell counts came from reference gene primer amplification. The table came from immunoSEQ multiplex PCR; TCRdb's copy has only in-frame clones and leaves some out. V and J calls and clone size are copied from that table; D and trimming were computed from the DNA. The top ten clones hold about 1.9% of a sample with hundreds of thousands of clones, 75% to 95% of them seen once. Germline V gives CDR1 SQVTM, CDR2 ANQGSEA. V lost 0 bases and J 5 bases, leaving 13 bases between the germline ends. CDR3 length: 15 residues. The receptor was isolated from a young woman who had recovered from COVID-19. Input material: PBMCs or T cells enriched from blood (not recorded which). The rearrangement links TRBV29-1 to TRBJ2-2; possible D gene TRBD2, 6 bases. The CDR3 DNA reads TGCAGCGTTGAAGATCGGAGGGAGTCTACCGGGGAGCTGTTTTTT. Protein: CSVEDRRESTGELFF.